Below are 10 T cell receptor beta chains sequenced from a single sample in a study of cytomegalovirus exposure and HLA in healthy donors. This PCR relied on a set of 60 Vbeta primers and 13 Jbeta primers. Libraries were prepared by immunoSEQ multiplex PCR; TCRdb keeps only in-frame clonotypes and omits some of them. This sample carries some 140,000 clones, about 77% of them seen once, and the ten largest clones take over 1.3%. The sequencing input was PBMCs. These receptors were obtained from a woman aged 40 to 50 in good health and CMV-seronegative.

The chain combines TRBV27 with TRBJ1-1; perhaps TRBD1 as D (6 bases). Trimming stripped 7 bases from V and 3 bases from J, with 15 bases between. The CDR3 loop spans 14 amino acids. Per germline, CDR1 MNHEY and CDR2 SMNVEV (reference sequence). DNA for the CDR3: TGTGCCAGCACTGCAGGGGTCCGGGACACTGAAGCTTTCTTT. The encoded protein is CASTAGVRDTEAFF.

The genes are TRBV7-9 and TRBJ2-5; D perhaps matches TRBD1 (5 bases). Trimming pared 5 bases from V and 1 base from J, leaving 14 bases between. CDR3 length: 15 amino acids. Germline V CDR1 and CDR2: SEHNR, FQNEAQ (reference sequence). Written as DNA, the CDR3 is TGTGCCAGCAGCCCCTTCGGCACAGGCCAAGAGACCCAGTACTTC. Its translation: CASSPFGTGQETQYF.

Here the CDR3 DNA reads TGTGCCAGCAGCTTGGAGAACAGGGGGTTTCGTGGCTACACCTTC. Translated, it gives CASSLENRGFRGYTF. V is TRBV5-6 and J is TRBJ1-2; 8 bases match TRBD1. Germline V gene sequence: CDR1 SGHDT, CDR2 YYEEEE. The CDR3 extends over 15 amino acids. With V trimmed by 0 bases and J by 7 bases, 8 bases remained unmatched.

This rearrangement joins TRBV6-1 to TRBJ2-7, with D possibly being TRBD2 (6 bases). This CDR3 spans 15 amino acids. The germline CDR1 and CDR2 sequences are MNHNS and SASEGT. Trimming stripped 7 bases from V and 0 bases from J, with 16 bases between. In DNA, the CDR3 is TGTGCCAGCACCCTTGGGGGGTCTAACTCCTACGAGCAGTACTTC. It yields the protein CASTLGGSNSYEQYF.

This clone was observed a handful of times. The same CDR3 is also encoded by other DNA sequences in this sample. The J gene is TRBJ1-5, the V gene TRBV19, with a possible D match to TRBD1 (5 bases). CDR3 size: 14 residues. The germline V gene has CDR1 LNHDA and CDR2 SQIVND (reference sequence). Trimming removed 2 bases at V and 4 bases at J, with 9 bases between. This CDR3 is CASSISGGNQPQHF. The CDR3 nucleotides are TGTGCCAGTAGTATATCGGGGGGGAATCAGCCCCAGCATTTT.

The rearrangement links TRBV6-1 to TRBJ2-5; D is unclear. CDR1 MNHNS and CDR2 SASEGT come from the germline V gene. The V end was cut by 6 bases, the J end by 2 bases, with 4 bases between. The CDR3 extends over 11 amino acids. The CDR3 loop reads CASRRQETQYF. CDR3 nucleotides: TGTGCCAGCAGGCGACAAGAGACCCAGTACTTC.

The chain combines TRBV4-3 with TRBJ2-7; TRBD2 matches 9 bases. Germline V lookup: CDR1 LGHNA, CDR2 YSLEER. The CDR3 spans 15 residues. Trimming took 0 bases from V and 4 from J; bases not matched to a gene: 4. The CDR3 nucleotides read TGCGCCAGCAGCCAAGATCGCGGGGGGGCTTACGAGCAGTACTTC. Protein sequence: CASSQDRGGAYEQYF.

V is TRBV28 and J is TRBJ2-7; weak D call: TRBD1 (6 bases). Germline V gene data show CDR1 as MDHEN and CDR2 as SYDVKM. The V end lost 6 bases, the J end lost 3 bases, and 6 bases lay between the germline ends. This CDR3 comprises 11 residues. The CDR3 sequence is CASRDSYEQYF. CDR3 in DNA: TGTGCCAGCAGGGACAGCTACGAGCAGTACTTC.

This clone was counted only a few times. V is TRBV4-3 and J is TRBJ2-7, with TRBD1 matching 10 bases. CDR3 length: 14 amino acids. V trimming: 4 bases; J trimming: 6 bases; junction bases outside the gene matches: 6. Germline CDR1 and CDR2: LGHNA and YSLEER. The CDR3 coding sequence is TGCGCCAGCAGCCCCCAGACAGGGGGCGGCGAGCAGTACTTC. As protein: CASSPQTGGGEQYF.

The CDR3 region has the DNA TGCGCCAGCACCCGTGAGGGGGGGAGATACAATGAGCAGTTCTTC. Translating it yields CASTREGGRYNEQFF. The rearrangement joins TRBV5-1 to TRBJ2-1, with D perhaps TRBD2 (7 bases). Germline-derived CDR1 and CDR2 are SGHRS and YFSETQ. This CDR3 contains 15 residues. With 6 bases removed from V and 4 bases from J, the gap between germline ends came to 17 bases.